This T cell receptor (beta chain) was identified during a study of T-cell memory formation after mild COVID-19. This clonotype showed up just a few times. Germline lookup yields CDR1 KGHSH and CDR2 LQKENI. With 3 bases clipped from V and 5 bases from J, the junction kept 9 bases outside the gene matches. The CDR3 spans 15 residues. TCRdb redid the calling of the 5' RACE reads with MiXCR, one entry per CDR3 protein. The repertoire holds about 58,000 distinct CDR3 sequences, with 25% to 30% as singletons. The TCR originated in a man aged 18 to 29 who had mild COVID-19 (a few samples of this study predate the infection). Cell type and time point are not known. Sequencing was performed on PBMCs or a T cell subset sorted from them (not recorded which). This chain uses TRBV18 with TRBJ1-2, with TRBD1 matching over 7 bases. The CDR3 DNA reads as TGTGCCAGCTCACCCAACCCAGGGGGTCGTTATGGCTACACCTTC. Residues: CASSPNPGGRYGYTF.